Listed below are T cell receptor beta chains from one sample, sequenced in a study of T cells in Graves' hyperthyroidism and ophthalmopathy. Each CDR3 protein is one row after TCRdb ran MiXCR on the multiplex PCR reads. Of around 300,000 distinct CDR3 sequences in the sample, approximately 14% are singletons; the top ten hold less than 8%. The sequencing input was blood. These receptors were obtained from a woman between 40 and 55 years old with Graves' hyperthyroidism. Both conserved end residues are part of each CDR3.

v_gene | CDR3aa
TRBV20-1 | CSAPTPGAQIF
TRBV7-9 | CASSSLQGHEKLFF
TRBV10-2 | CASSELAADQPQHF
TRBV12-3/TRBV12-4 | CASSLPPAGDDNEQFF
TRBV28 | CASRLWGNTEAFF
TRBV30 | CAWRAGTNEQFF
TRBV30 | CAWGDAFTEAFF
TRBV7-2 | CASSLVPTSGRAQETQYF
TRBV30 | CAWKGQSYEQYF
TRBV4-1 | CASSQDPFKAGEGNEQFF
TRBV7-9 | CASSPRTGRNSPLHF
TRBV5-8 | CASSRLAALSTDTQYF
TRBV5-6 | CASSFPRSSYNEQFF
TRBV7-2 | CASSLTRLAGGGNIQYF
TRBV19 | CASSIGTFLSTEAFF
TRBV7-9 | CASSPMKKSYNEQFF
TRBV20-1 | CSAATALAGAYEQYF
TRBV20-1 | CSARGGRAGDTYEQYF
TRBV12-3/TRBV12-4 | CASRSGASNQPQHF
TRBV7-9 | CASSSPPDRPMTEAFF
TRBV28 | CASSLERRYSPLHF
TRBV12-3/TRBV12-4 | CASSRKAYEQYF
TRBV12-3/TRBV12-4 | CASSWTSGRRETQYF
TRBV7-3 | CASSLLDSPGGEQFF
TRBV20-1 | CSASGAGDEQYF
TRBV6-2/TRBV6-3 | CATWRHGSYEQYF
TRBV2 | CASSERVGEKLFF
TRBV28 | CASSPGLTESPGELFF